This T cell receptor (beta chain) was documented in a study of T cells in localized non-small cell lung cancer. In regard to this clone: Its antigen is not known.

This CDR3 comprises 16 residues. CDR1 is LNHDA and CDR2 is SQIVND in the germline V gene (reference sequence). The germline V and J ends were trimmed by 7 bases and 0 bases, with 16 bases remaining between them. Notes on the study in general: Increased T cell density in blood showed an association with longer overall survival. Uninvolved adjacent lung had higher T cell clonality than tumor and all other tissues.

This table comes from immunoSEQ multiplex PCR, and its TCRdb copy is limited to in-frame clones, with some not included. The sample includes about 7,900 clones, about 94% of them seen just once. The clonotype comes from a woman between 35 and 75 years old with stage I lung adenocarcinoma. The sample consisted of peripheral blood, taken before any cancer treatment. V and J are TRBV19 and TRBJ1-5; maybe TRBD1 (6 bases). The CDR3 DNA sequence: TGTGCCAGTAAGTTCACAGGGACAAATAGCAATCAGCCCCAGCATTTT. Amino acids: CASKFTGTNSNQPQHF.